This T cell receptor beta chain was recovered during a study of cytomegalovirus exposure and HLA in healthy donors. Study-level findings and limits: As a later analysis revealed, most CMV-associated TCR beta chains appeared HLA-restricted.

Remarks on this clone: Its specificity is not known.

Vbeta (60) and Jbeta (13) primers were used in the PCR. TCRdb's table, derived via immunoSEQ multiplex PCR, lists solely in-frame clones and lacks some. The sample includes approximately 99,000 clones, about four fifths of them seen just once. This sequence originates from a man between 40 and 49 years old in good health and CMV-seropositive. The sample taken for sequencing was PBMCs.

The CDR3 reads CASSSRDRSTDTQYF. DNA for the CDR3: TGTGCCAGCAGTTCCCGGGACAGGAGCACAGATACGCAGTATTTT. The chain recombines TRBV6-5 with TRBJ2-3; 8 bases match TRBD1. The germline CDR1 and CDR2 sequences are MNHEY and SVGAGI. This CDR3 spans 15 amino acids. Trimming removed 4 bases from V and 0 bases from J; junction bases left unmatched: 3.